This T cell receptor (beta chain) is drawn from a study of PD-1 blockade in classical Hodgkin lymphoma. Measured with immunoSEQ multiplex PCR; TCRdb has only the in-frame clones, and not every one. The sample holds about 110,000 clones; 80% to 90% are singletons and the top ten take nearly 20%. With 2 bases removed from V and 4 bases from J, the gap between germline ends came to 18 bases. This CDR3 comprises 16 residues. Germline lookup yields CDR1 MNHNS and CDR2 SASEGT. Exposure to brentuximab vedotin varied, and each patient had relapsed following autologous stem cell transplantation. Notes on this clone: Its matching antigen is unknown.

General observations from the study: A reduction in baseline TCR diversity was reportedly seen in newly diagnosed patients relative to healthy donors. Complete responders' diversity at baseline resembled that of newly diagnosed patients.

The TCR comes from a human donor with classical Hodgkin lymphoma. The sequences come from peripheral blood mononuclear cells (PBMCs), collected before the second cycle of nivolumab. The chain has TRBV6-1 and TRBJ2-7; D is possibly TRBD1 (6 bases). CDR3 sequence: CASSELSGTTVYEQYF. CDR3 sequence (DNA): TGTGCCAGCAGTGAATTGTCCGGGACAACTGTTTACGAGCAGTACTTC.